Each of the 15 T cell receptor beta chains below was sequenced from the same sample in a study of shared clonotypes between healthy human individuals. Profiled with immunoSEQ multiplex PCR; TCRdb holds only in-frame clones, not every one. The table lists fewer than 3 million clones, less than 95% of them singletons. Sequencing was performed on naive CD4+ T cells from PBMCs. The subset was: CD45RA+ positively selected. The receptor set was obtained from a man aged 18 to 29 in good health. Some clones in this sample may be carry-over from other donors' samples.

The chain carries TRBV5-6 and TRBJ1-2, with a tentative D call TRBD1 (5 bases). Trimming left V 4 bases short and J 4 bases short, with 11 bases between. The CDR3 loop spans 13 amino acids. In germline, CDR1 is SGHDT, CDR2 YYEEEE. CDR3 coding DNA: TGTGCCAGCAGCCCTTTGACAGTCTATGGCTACACCTTC. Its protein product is CASSPLTVYGYTF.

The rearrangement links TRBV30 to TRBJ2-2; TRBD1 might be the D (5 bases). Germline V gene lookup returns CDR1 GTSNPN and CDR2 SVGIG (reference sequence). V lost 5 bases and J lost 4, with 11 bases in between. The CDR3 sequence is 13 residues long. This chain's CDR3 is CAWGAWVTGELFF. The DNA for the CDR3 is TGTGCCTGGGGGGCCTGGGTCACCGGGGAGCTGTTTTTT.

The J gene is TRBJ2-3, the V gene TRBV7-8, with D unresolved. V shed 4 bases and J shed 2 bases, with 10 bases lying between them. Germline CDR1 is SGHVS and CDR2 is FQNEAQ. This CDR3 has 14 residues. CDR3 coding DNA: TGTGCCAGCAGCTCAAGGACCTACACAGATACGCAGTATTTT. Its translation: CASSSRTYTDTQYF.

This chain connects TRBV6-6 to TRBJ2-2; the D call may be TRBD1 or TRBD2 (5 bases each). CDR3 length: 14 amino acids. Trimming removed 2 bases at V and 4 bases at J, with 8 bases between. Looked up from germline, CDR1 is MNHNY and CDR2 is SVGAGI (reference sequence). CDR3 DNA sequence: TGTGCCAGCAGTTACGGGGGAAGCACCGGGGAGCTGTTTTTT. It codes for CASSYGGSTGELFF.

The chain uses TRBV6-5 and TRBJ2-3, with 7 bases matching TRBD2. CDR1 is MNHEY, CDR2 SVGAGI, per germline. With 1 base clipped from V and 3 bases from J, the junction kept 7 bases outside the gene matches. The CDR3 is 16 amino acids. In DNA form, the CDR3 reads TGTGCCAGCAGTTACTTTCGTGGGAGGGATACAGATACGCAGTATTTT. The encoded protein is CASSYFRGRDTDTQYF.

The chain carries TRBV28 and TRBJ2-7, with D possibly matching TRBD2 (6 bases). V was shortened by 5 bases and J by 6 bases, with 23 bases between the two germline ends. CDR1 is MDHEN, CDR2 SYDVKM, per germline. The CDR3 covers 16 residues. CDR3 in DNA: TGTGCCAGCAGTCCCCCCGGGACTTACTTGTCGCGCGAGCAGTACTTC. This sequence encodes CASSPPGTYLSREQYF.

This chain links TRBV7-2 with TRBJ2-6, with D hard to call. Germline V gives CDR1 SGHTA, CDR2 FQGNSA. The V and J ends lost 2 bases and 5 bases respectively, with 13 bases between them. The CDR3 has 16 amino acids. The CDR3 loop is CASSLTSTSRANVLTF. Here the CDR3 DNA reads TGTGCCAGCAGCTTAACTTCGACTTCTCGGGCCAACGTCCTGACTTTC.

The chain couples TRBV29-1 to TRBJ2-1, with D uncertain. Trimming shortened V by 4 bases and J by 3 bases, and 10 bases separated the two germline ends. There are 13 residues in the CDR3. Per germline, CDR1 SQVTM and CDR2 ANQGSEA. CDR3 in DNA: TGCAGCGTTGGCCGGGCCGTCTACAATGAGCAGTTCTTC. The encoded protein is CSVGRAVYNEQFF.

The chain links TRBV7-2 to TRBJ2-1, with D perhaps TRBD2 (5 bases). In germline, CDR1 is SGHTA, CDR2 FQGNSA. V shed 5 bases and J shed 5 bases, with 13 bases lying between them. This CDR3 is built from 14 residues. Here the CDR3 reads CASSPRGSNNEQFF. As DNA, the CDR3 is TGTGCCAGCAGCCCCCGGGGTAGTAACAATGAGCAGTTCTTC. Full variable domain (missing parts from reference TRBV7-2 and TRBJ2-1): GAGVSQSPSNKVTEKGKDVELRCDPISGHTALYWYRQSLGQGLEFLIYFQGNSAPDKSGLPSDRFSAERTGGSVSTLTIQRTQQEDSAVYLCASSPRGSNNEQFFGPGTRLTVL.

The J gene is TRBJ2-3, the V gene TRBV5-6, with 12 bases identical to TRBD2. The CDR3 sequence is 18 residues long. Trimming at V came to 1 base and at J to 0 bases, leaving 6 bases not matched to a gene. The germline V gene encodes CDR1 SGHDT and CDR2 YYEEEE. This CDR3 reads CASSLRLAGGPSTDTQYF. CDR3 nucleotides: TGTGCCAGCAGCTTGAGGCTAGCGGGAGGGCCTAGCACAGATACGCAGTATTTT.

CDR3 DNA sequence: TGTGCCAGCAGTGTCGGGTCGCTATACAATGAGCAGTTCTTC. Protein: CASSVGSLYNEQFF. V gene TRBV2 combines with J gene TRBJ2-1; D remains ambiguous. The V end lost 4 bases, the J end lost 4 bases, and 11 bases lay between the germline ends. This CDR3 contains 14 residues. Germline loops: CDR1 SNHLY, CDR2 FYNNEI.

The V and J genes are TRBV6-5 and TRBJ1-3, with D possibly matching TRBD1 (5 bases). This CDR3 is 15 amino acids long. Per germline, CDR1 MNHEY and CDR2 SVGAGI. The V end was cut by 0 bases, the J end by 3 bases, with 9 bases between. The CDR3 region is CASSYSRTLGNTIYF. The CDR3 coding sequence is TGTGCCAGCAGTTACTCTAGGACACTTGGAAACACCATATATTTT.

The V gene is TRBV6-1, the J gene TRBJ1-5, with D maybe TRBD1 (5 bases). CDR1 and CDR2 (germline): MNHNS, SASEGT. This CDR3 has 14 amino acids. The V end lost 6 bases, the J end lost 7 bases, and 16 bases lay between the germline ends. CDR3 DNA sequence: TGTGCCAGCAGGGGATGGGGGGTTGCGCAGCCCCAGCATTTT. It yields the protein CASRGWGVAQPQHF.

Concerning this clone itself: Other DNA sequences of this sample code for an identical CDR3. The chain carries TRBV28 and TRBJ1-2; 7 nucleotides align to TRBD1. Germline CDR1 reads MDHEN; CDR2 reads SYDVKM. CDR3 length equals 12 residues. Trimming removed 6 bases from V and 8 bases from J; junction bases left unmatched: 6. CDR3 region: CASSPSQGGYTF. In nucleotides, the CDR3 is TGTGCCAGCAGCCCCTCACAGGGGGGCTACACCTTC.

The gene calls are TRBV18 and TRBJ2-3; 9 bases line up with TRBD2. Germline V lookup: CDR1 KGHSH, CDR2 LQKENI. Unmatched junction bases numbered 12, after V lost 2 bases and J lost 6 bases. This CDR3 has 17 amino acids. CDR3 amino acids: CASSPSLVAGASDTQYF. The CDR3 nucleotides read TGTGCCAGCTCACCAAGCCTCGTAGCGGGAGCGTCGGATACGCAGTATTTT.